A single sample is the source of the 19 T cell receptor beta chains below, sequenced in a study of patients and donors after allogeneic stem cell transplantation. TCRdb recomputed calls from the RT-PCR reads with MiXCR, one row per CDR3 protein. The sample has approximately 27,000 distinct CDR3 sequences, around 7.9% seen once. Sequenced sample: blood, either unsorted or a sorted T cell fraction (not recorded which). These receptors were collected from a human donor who was either an allogeneic HSCT recipient or a stem cell or donor lymphocyte infusion donor (not recorded which). It is not recorded whose cells these are; they may come from a transplant donor.

This clonotype was recorded many times. The J gene is TRBJ1-1, the V gene TRBV28, with D unclear. Trimming pared 3 bases from V and 7 bases from J, leaving 15 bases between. This CDR3 has 14 amino acids. The germline V gene encodes CDR1 MDHEN and CDR2 SYDVKM. The DNA for the CDR3 is TGTGCCAGCAGTTTTGGTTTGGGTTCTATTGAAGCTTTCTTT. Translating gives CASSFGLGSIEAFF.

This clonotype occurred a few times. The chain employs TRBV5-1 and TRBJ2-3; 14 nucleotides match TRBD2. The germline gives CDR1 SGHRS, CDR2 YFSETQ. With V trimmed by 6 bases and J by 5 bases, 5 bases remained unmatched. The CDR3 is made up of 15 amino acids. The CDR3 here is CASTRLAGGLDTQYF. The CDR3 nucleotides read TGCGCCAGCACCAGACTAGCGGGGGGGCTAGATACGCAGTATTTT. The full variable domain, rest sourced from reference TRBV5-1 and TRBJ2-3, is KAGVTQTPRYLIKTRGQQVTLSCSPISGHRSVSWYQQTPGQGLQFLFEYFSETQRNKGNFPGRFSGRQFSNSRSEMNVSTLELGDSALYLCASTRLAGGLDTQYFGPGTRLTVL.

This chain connects TRBV7-2 to TRBJ2-7; TRBD1 is a possible D gene (6 bases). The CDR3 covers 17 residues. Germline V lookup: CDR1 SGHTA, CDR2 FQGNSA. Trimming shortened V by 2 bases and J by 1 base, and 18 bases separated the two germline ends. Written as DNA, the CDR3 is TGTGCCAGCAGCTTACGCCCCCGGGACATGTGGTCCTACGAGCAGTACTTC. Translated: CASSLRPRDMWSYEQYF.

This clonotype was detected many times. The chain recombines TRBV4-2 with TRBJ2-1; D gene unclear. V lost 4 bases to trimming and J lost 0 bases, with 7 bases between them. Germline V gene lookup returns CDR1 LGHNA and CDR2 YNFKEQ. The length of the CDR3 is 14 residues. The CDR3 DNA is TGTGCCAGCAGCCCCGACATCTCCTACAATGAGCAGTTCTTC. This encodes CASSPDISYNEQFF.

Only a few counts were recorded for this clonotype. The chain's CDR3 is CASSRPLGETQYF. The CDR3 DNA follows: TGTGCCAGCAGCCGTCCGTTGGGGGAGACCCAGTACTTC. The chain links TRBV7-9 to TRBJ2-5, with no clear D. Trimming took off 5 bases at V and 5 bases at J, with 12 bases between the two ends. CDR1 is SEHNR and CDR2 is FQNEAQ in the germline V gene (reference sequence). This CDR3 has 13 amino acids.

At least ten counts were recorded for this clonotype. CDR3 coding DNA: TGTGCCAGCACCCCGTTCGCGACTAGTATTGGGTCGCCGACCCAGTACTTC. Translated: CASTPFATSIGSPTQYF. The chain is built from TRBV7-8 and TRBJ2-5; TRBD2 might be the D (6 bases). Germline V gives CDR1 SGHVS, CDR2 FQNEAQ. V dropped 7 bases and J dropped 7 bases, with 28 bases sitting between them. This CDR3 has 17 residues. The complete variable domain, with remaining parts taken from reference TRBV7-8 and TRBJ2-5, reads GAGVSQSPRYKVAKRGQDVALRCDPISGHVSLFWYQQALGQGPEFLTYFQNEAQLDKSGLPSDRFFAERPEGSVSTLKIQRTQQEDSAVYLCASTPFATSIGSPTQYFGPGTRLLVL.

This clonotype turned up a few times. This chain links TRBV29-1 with TRBJ2-1; 7 bases fit TRBD1. The CDR3 runs to 14 residues. CDR1 and CDR2 from the germline V gene are SQVTM and ANQGSEA. Trimming cost V 4 bases and J 3 bases; bases outside gene matches: 6. In DNA form, the CDR3 reads TGCAGCGTTGCCAGACAGGGATTCTACAATGAGCAGTTCTTC. Protein: CSVARQGFYNEQFF.

Within the sample, this clonotype is medium-sized. The chain couples TRBV5-1 to TRBJ1-1; D gene uncertain. CDR1 SGHRS and CDR2 YFSETQ come from the germline V gene. The length of the CDR3 is 13 residues. Trimming cost V 1 base and J 6 bases, with 10 bases left between them. In DNA, the CDR3 is TGCGCCAGCAGCTTGATGGCGAGCGCTGAAGCTTTCTTT. Its protein is CASSLMASAEAFF.

This clonotype was detected ten times or more. V and J are TRBV20-1 and TRBJ1-5; weak D call: TRBD1 (5 bases). Trimming took off 0 bases at V and 3 bases at J, with 15 bases between the two ends. Germline V gives CDR1 DFQATT, CDR2 SNEGSKA (reference sequence). CDR3 size: 16 residues. In DNA, the CDR3 is TGCAGTGCTAGAGATCGGACACAAGGTTACAATCAGCCCCAGCATTTT. Its translation: CSARDRTQGYNQPQHF.

This clonotype has a handful of counts. The chain recombines TRBV7-9 with TRBJ2-1, with TRBD1 matching 9 bases. Trimming removed 5 bases from V and 0 bases from J; junction bases left unmatched: 5. Germline V gives CDR1 SEHNR, CDR2 FQNEAQ (reference sequence). This CDR3 comprises 16 residues. CDR3 DNA sequence: TGTGCCAGCAGCCCACTACAGGGGGCCTCCTACAATGAGCAGTTCTTC. Translation gives CASSPLQGASYNEQFF.

This clonotype showed up many times. V is TRBV29-1 and J is TRBJ2-3, with D uncertain. The CDR3 is made up of 13 amino acids. Germline V gene sequence: CDR1 SQVTM, CDR2 ANQGSEA. V lost 7 bases to trimming and J lost 1 base, with 12 bases between them. For the CDR3, the DNA is TGCAGCGAATTACTGTGGGGCACAGATACGCAGTATTTT. Translated: CSELLWGTDTQYF.

This clonotype was found many times. This sequence joins TRBV9 and TRBJ1-1; unclear D gene. Between the trimmed V and J ends, which lost 1 base and 1 base, there was a span of 8 bases. Germline V gene lookup returns CDR1 SGDLS and CDR2 YYNGEE. The CDR3 runs to 14 residues. The CDR3 region has the DNA TGTGCCAGCAGCGTAATTGGGCAGAACACTGAAGCTTTCTTT. Translating gives CASSVIGQNTEAFF.

This clonotype has a count of ten or more. The rearrangement uses TRBV7-9 and TRBJ1-1; 7 bases fit TRBD1. The CDR3 has 14 amino acids. After removal of 6 bases from V and 4 bases from J, the junction contained 8 bases not matched to a gene. The germline gives CDR1 SEHNR, CDR2 FQNEAQ (reference sequence). The CDR3 loop is CASSPTGVGTEAFF. The CDR3 DNA sequence: TGTGCCAGCAGTCCCACAGGGGTGGGCACTGAAGCTTTCTTT.

In its sample, this clonotype was seen many times. This sequence joins TRBV28 and TRBJ2-7; tentatively, D is TRBD1 or TRBD2 (5 bases each). Germline values: CDR1 MDHEN, CDR2 SYDVKM. Trimming shortened V by 7 bases and J by 7 bases, and 20 bases separated the two germline ends. The CDR3 has 14 residues. DNA for the CDR3: TGTGCCAGCATTTCCGGGGCCGGTGGGGGAGAGCAGTACTTC. Translation: CASISGAGGGEQYF.

This clonotype was detected once. The DNA is left out, because the CDR3 cannot be placed on it with certainty; the CDR3 is given as TCRdb lists it. The genes are TRBV27 and TRBJ2-2; TRBD2 is taken as the D call from the table, unchecked against the DNA. The CDR3 is 19 residues long, ends included. Germline-derived CDR1 and CDR2 are MNHEY and SMNVEV (reference sequence). CDR3 sequence: CASSGSSQTSGFFVGSCFF.

This clonotype was seen a few times. The chain uses TRBV3-1 and TRBJ1-2; D remains unclear. Germline V lookup: CDR1 LGHDT, CDR2 YNNKEL (reference sequence). Trimming took 1 base from V and 8 from J, leaving 8 bases between them. The CDR3 has 12 amino acids. The CDR3 reads CASSQGGWGYTF. CDR3 in DNA: TGTGCCAGCAGCCAAGGAGGATGGGGCTACACCTTC.

The J gene is TRBJ2-2, the V gene TRBV21-1; the tabulated D call, TRBD1, remains unverified against the DNA. TRBV21-1 is tagged as a pseudogene. There are 15 residues in the CDR3. This chain's CDR3 is CASLGTGGDTGELFF. The DNA of the CDR3 is TGTGCCAGCCTCGGGACAGGGGGAGACACCGGGGAGCTGTTTTTT.

This clonotype was counted at least ten times. This sequence joins TRBV24-1 and TRBJ2-3; the D is unclear. V was cut by 3 bases and J by 0 bases, with 12 bases left in between. The germline V gene encodes CDR1 KGHDR and CDR2 SFDVKD. CDR3 size: 16 residues. The CDR3: CATSDTLGSSTDTQYF. CDR3 nucleotide sequence: TGTGCCACCAGTGATACCTTAGGGTCGAGCACAGATACGCAGTATTTT.

As for this clonotype: A much bigger clone sits one base away, suggesting this may be a read error. The chain has TRBV20-1 and TRBJ1-4; D not certain. The V gene's germline CDR1 is DFQATT and CDR2 SNEGSKA (reference sequence). The CDR3 has 14 amino acids. The CDR3 loop reads CSARRHVAGERLFF. CDR3 nucleotides: TGCAGTGCTAGGCGACACGTCGCGGGTGAAAGACTGTTTTTT.